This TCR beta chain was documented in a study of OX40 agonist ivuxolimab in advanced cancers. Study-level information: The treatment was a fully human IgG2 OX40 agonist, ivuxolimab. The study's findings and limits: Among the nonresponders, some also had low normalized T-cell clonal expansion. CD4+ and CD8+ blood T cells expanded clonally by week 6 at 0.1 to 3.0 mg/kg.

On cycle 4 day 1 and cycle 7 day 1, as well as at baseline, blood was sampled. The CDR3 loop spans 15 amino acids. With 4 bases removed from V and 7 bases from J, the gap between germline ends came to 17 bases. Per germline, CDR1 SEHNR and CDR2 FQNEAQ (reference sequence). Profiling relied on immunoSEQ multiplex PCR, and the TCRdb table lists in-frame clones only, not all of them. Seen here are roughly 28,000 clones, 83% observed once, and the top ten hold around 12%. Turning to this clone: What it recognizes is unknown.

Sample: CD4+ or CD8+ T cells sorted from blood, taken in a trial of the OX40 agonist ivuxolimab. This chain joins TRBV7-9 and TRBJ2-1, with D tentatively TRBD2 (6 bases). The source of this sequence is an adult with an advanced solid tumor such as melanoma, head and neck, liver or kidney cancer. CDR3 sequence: CASSSNRDSLNEQFF. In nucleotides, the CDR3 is TGTGCCAGCAGCTCAAACCGGGACTCATTGAATGAGCAGTTCTTC.